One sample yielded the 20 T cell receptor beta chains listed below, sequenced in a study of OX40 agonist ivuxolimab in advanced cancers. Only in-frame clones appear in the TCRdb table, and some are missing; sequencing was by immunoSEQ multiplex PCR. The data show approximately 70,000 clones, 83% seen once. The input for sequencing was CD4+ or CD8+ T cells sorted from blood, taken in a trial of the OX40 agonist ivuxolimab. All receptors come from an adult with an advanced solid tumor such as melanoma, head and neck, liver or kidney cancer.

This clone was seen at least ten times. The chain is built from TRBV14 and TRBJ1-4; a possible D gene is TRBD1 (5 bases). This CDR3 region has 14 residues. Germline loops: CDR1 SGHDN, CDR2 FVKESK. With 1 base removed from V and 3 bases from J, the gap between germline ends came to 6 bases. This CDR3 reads CASSQVRANEKLFF. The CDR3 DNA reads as TGTGCCAGCAGCCAAGTCAGGGCTAATGAAAAACTGTTTTTT.

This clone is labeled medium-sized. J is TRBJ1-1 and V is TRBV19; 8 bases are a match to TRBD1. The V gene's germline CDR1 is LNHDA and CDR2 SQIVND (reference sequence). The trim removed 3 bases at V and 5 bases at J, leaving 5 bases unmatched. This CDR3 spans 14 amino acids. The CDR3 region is CASSIQGAMTEAFF. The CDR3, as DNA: TGTGCCAGTAGTATTCAGGGGGCGATGACTGAAGCTTTCTTT.

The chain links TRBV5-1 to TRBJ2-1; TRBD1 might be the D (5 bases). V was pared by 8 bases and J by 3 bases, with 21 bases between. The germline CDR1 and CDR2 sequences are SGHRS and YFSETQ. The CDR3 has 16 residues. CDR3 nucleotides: TGCGCCAGGCCCTGCTCTGCCACAGGTTACTACAATGAGCAGTTCTTC. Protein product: CARPCSATGYYNEQFF.

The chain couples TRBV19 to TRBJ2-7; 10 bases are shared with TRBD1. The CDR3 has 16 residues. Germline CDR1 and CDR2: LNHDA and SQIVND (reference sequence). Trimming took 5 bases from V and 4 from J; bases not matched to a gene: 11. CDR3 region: CASSLPPGQGPYEQYF. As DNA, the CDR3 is TGTGCCAGTAGTCTCCCGCCGGGACAGGGGCCATACGAGCAGTACTTC.

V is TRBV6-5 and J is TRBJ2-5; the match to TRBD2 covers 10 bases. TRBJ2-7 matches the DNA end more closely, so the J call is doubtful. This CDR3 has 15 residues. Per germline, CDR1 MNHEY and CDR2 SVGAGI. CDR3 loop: CASSSGGGGSYEQYF. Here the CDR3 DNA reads TGTGCCAGCAGCAGCGGGGGGGGTGGGAGCTACGAGCAGTACTTC.

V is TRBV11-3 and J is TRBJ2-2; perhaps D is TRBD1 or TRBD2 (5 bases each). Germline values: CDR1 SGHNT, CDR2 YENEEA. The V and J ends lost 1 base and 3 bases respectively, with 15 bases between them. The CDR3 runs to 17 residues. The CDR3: CASSLGTGRVDTGELFF. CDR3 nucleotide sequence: TGTGCCAGCAGCTTAGGAACGGGGCGAGTGGACACCGGGGAGCTGTTTTTT.

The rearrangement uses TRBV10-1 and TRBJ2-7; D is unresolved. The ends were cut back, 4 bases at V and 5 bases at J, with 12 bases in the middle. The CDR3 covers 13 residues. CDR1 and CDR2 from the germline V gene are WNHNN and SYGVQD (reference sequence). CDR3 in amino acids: CASSGWGFDEQYF. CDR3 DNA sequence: TGCGCCAGCAGTGGTTGGGGTTTCGACGAGCAGTACTTC.

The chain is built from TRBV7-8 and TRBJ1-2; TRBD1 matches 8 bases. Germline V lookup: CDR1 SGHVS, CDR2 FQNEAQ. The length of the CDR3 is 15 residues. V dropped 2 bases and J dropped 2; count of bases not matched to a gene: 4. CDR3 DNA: TGTGCCAGCAGCTTACCCCGGACAGGGAACTATGGCTACACCTTC. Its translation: CASSLPRTGNYGYTF.

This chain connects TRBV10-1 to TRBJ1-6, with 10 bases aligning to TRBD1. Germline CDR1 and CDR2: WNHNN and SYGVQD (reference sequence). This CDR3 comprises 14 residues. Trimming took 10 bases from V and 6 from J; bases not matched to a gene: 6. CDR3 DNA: TGCGCCAAGACCCGGACAGGGGGTAATTCACCCCTCCACTTT. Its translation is CAKTRTGGNSPLHF.

The CDR3: CASTQSGAWDEQYF. CDR3 DNA: TGTGCCAGCACCCAGTCGGGGGCCTGGGACGAGCAGTACTTC. This chain joins TRBV28 and TRBJ2-7; D possibly matches TRBD1 or TRBD2 (6 bases each). CDR1 and CDR2 from the germline V gene are MDHEN and SYDVKM. This CDR3 region has 14 residues. V lost 7 bases, J lost 5 bases, and 18 bases lay in between.

The CDR3 DNA sequence: TGTGCCAGCAGTGTGGACAGGGCTCAGCCCCAGCATTTT. As protein: CASSVDRAQPQHF. The chain is built from TRBV6-4 and TRBJ1-5; 8 positions match TRBD1. The CDR3 loop spans 13 amino acids. The germline V gene has CDR1 MRHNA and CDR2 SNTAGT. V was pared by 4 bases and J by 6 bases, with 2 bases of the junction left unmatched.

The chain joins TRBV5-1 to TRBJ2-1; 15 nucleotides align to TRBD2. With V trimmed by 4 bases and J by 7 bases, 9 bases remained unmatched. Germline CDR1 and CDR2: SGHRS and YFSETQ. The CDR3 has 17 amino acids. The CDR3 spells CASSGLAGGLKGNEQFF. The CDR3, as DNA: TGCGCCAGCAGCGGACTAGCGGGGGGGCTTAAGGGAAATGAGCAGTTCTTC.

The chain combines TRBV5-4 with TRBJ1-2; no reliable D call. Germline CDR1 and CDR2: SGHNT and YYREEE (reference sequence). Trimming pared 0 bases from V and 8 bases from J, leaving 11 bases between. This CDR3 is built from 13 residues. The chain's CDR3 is CASSLGQAGGYTF. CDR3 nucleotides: TGTGCCAGCAGCTTGGGGCAGGCGGGGGGCTACACCTTC.

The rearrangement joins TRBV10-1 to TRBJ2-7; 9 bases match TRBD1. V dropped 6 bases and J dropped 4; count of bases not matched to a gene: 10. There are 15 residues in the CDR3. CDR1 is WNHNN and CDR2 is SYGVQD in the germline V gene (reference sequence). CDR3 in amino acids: CASSDGGTGLYEQYF. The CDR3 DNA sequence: TGCGCCAGCAGCGACGGCGGGACAGGGCTATACGAGCAGTACTTC.

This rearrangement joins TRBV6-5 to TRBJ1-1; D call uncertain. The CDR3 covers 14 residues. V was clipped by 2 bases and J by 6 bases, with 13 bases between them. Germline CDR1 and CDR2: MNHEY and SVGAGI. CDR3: CASSYESEESEAFF. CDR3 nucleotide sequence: TGTGCCAGCAGTTACGAGAGTGAGGAGTCTGAAGCTTTCTTT.

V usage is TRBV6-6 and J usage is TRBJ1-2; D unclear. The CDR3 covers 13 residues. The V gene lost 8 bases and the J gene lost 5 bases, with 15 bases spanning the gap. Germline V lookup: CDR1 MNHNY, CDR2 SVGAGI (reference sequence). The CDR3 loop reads CASGAFDSYGYTF. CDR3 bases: TGTGCCAGCGGCGCTTTCGACTCTTATGGCTACACCTTC.

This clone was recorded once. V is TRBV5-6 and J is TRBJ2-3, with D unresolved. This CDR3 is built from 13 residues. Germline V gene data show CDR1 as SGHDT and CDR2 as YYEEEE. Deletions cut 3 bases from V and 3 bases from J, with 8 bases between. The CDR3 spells CASSSTGTDTQYF. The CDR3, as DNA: TGTGCCAGCAGCTCGACTGGAACAGATACGCAGTATTTT. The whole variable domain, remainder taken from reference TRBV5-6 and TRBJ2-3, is DAGVTQSPTHLIKTRGQQVTLRCSPKSGHDTVSWYQQALGQGPQFIFQYYEEEERQRGNFPDRFSGHQFPNYSSELNVNALLLGDSALYLCASSSTGTDTQYFGPGTRLTVL.

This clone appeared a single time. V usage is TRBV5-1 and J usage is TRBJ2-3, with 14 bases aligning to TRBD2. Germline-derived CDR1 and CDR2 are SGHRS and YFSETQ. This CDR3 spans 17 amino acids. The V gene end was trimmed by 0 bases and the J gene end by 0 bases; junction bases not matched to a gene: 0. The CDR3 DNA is TGCGCCAGCAGCTTGGGACTAGCGGGGGGGAGCACAGATACGCAGTATTTT. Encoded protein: CASSLGLAGGSTDTQYF.

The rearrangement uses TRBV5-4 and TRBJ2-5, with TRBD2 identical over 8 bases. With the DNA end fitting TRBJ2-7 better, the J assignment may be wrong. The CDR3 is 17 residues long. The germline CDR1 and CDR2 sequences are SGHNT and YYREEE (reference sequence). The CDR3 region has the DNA TGTGCCAGCAGCTTCGGTCTAGCGGGTTTTGGCTCCTACGAGCAGTACTTC. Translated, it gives CASSFGLAGFGSYEQYF.

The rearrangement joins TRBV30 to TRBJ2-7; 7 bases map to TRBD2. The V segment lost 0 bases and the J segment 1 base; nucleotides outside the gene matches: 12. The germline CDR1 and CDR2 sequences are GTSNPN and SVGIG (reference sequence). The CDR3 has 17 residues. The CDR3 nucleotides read TGTGCCTGGAGTGTTCCGGAGCAACTAGCGCCATCCTACGAGCAGTACTTC. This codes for CAWSVPEQLAPSYEQYF.